The rows below give T cell receptor beta chains drawn from one sample of a study of regulatory T cells in long-lasting Graves disease. TCRdb re-derived calls from the multiplex PCR reads in MiXCR, one entry per CDR3 protein. The sample records 300,000 to 400,000 distinct CDR3 sequences, roughly a fifth being singletons. Sequences were derived from peripheral blood mononuclear cells (PBMCs), sampled when the disease was refractory, from a patient treated with antithyroid drugs. These receptors came from a female donor with Graves disease. CDR3s include the opening cysteine and the closing phenylalanine or tryptophan. D genes are given only for firm matches. Some rows mark clone size as missing; the rest say once, few, many or name a class of expanded clone.

j_gene,v_gene,d_gene,abundance,CDR3aa,CDR3nt
TRBJ1-1,TRBV7-3,TRBD1,many,CASSPQGTTGTEAFF,TGTGCCAGCAGTCCACAGGGGACGACGGGCACTGAAGCTTTCTTT
TRBJ1-6,TRBV30,NA,NA,CAWSLAGATSYNSPLHF,TGTGCCTGGAGTTTAGCAGGGGCGACCTCCTATAATTCACCCCTCCACTTT
TRBJ1-3,TRBV10-2,NA,NA,CASKGGYSGNTIYF,TGCGCCAGCAAGGGCGGATACTCTGGAAACACCATATATTTT
TRBJ1-1,TRBV6-1,NA,many,CASTSSSGHRPMNTEAFF,TGTGCCAGCACCTCCTCGTCGGGACACCGGCCAATGAACACTGAAGCTTTCTTT
TRBJ1-1,TRBV20-1,TRBD1,NA,CSARAQGIMNTEAFF,TGCAGTGCTAGGGCACAGGGGATAATGAACACTGAAGCTTTCTTT
TRBJ1-1,TRBV6-5,NA,many,CASSYFTEAFF,TGTGCCAGCAGTTACTTCACTGAAGCTTTCTTT
TRBJ1-1,TRBV9,NA,NA,CASSVDYRRGTEAFF,TGTGCCAGCAGCGTAGATTATAGGCGGGGGACTGAAGCTTTCTTT
TRBJ1-5,TRBV10-3,NA,few,CATRSELPGQPQHF,TGTGCCACCCGCTCCGAACTACCGGGGCAGCCCCAGCATTTT
TRBJ2-7,TRBV6-1,TRBD1,many,CASSEDRWLYEQYF,TGTGCCAGCAGTGAGGACAGGTGGCTCTACGAGCAGTACTTC
TRBJ2-7,TRBV6-1,TRBD2,many,CASSPLARSSYEQYF,TGTGCCAGCAGCCCACTAGCGAGGAGCTCCTACGAGCAGTACTTC